This record concerns one T cell receptor beta chain sequence. Its recognized antigen is unknown. The record has no base qualities; no much larger clone is one base away. TCRbeta CDR3 regions were amplified from genomic DNA by means of the immunoSEQ Assay, a bias-controlled multiplex PCR. The study's own analysis went as follows. Nucleated cell counts per sample were estimated from amplification of reference gene primers within the assay. To quantify the absolute abundance of each unique TCRbeta CDR3 rearrangement, sequence reads were collapsed and filtered. For each sample, productive Simpson clonality was calculated as the square root of Simpson's diversity index over productive rearrangements. The table comes from immuneACCESS by way of TCRdb, which keeps in-frame sequences with V and J called. Part of the clones is missing from these tables; in studies checked, under half for an unresolved V gene and the rest for unknown reasons. The DNA gave D and trimming, while V, J and clone size come from that table. In this sample the table shows some 400,000 clones, around 89% of which occur a single time. 0.95% to 1.2% of the sample comes from the top ten.

The data were taken from a study of blood T cell repertoires in COVID-19 (TCRdb year 2020). Broadly, across the study: The collaborator samples originated in the United States, Italy and Spain and spanned the acute and convalescent phases of COVID-19. The prospective study material was composed of cDNA or gDNA derived from T cells, B-cell-depleted T cells, or PBMCs. Deeply sampled blood TCRbeta repertoires from subjects exposed to, actively infected with, or recovered from COVID-19 were included in the dataset. The repertoires were released in a freely available public database intended as a resource for research on the immune response to SARS-CoV-2. Samples were obtained from the ongoing ImmuneRACE study (first 160 participants) and from about 1,300 subjects provided by 6 global collaborators. Nearly every sample came with metadata listing a de-identified subject ID, COVID-19 status, age in years and sex. Where available, HLA class I and class II types were obtained from metadata supplied by the sample provider rather than from assay-based typing. General findings and caveats noted by the study authors: The quantity of clinical and demographic metadata differed by source and by participant and was supplied without curation.

Ends trimmed: V by 8 bases, J by 6 bases; bases unmatched to a gene: 10. The CDR3 starts with the cysteine, ends with the phenylalanine, and has 15 residues. Kept here is only the CDR3 DNA, which spans 45 bases and is read in frame from base 1. Per the germline V gene, MGHDK is the CDR1 and SYGVNS is the CDR2. Enrolling through a virtual design, the prospective study's participants ranged in age from roughly 18 to 95 years and lived across roughly 24 United States geographic areas. Cohort assignment in the prospective study relied on participant-reported clinical history from a screening survey and a study questionnaire. Recovered participants in ImmuneRACE Cohort 3 were defined as having two consecutive negative NP/OP PCR tests, clearance from a healthcare professional, or resolution of symptoms. Mobile phlebotomists in the prospective study collected whole blood, serum and a nasopharyngeal or oropharyngeal swab from every participant. Prospective study participants could optionally give additional blood draws and questionnaires over an approximately 2-month period. Before DNA extraction, prospective study blood samples were shipped either frozen or at room temperature.

The source of this sequence is a man younger than 40 who had recovered from COVID-19. The sequencing sample was made of PBMCs or T cells enriched from blood (not recorded which). The rearrangement combines TRBV25-1 with TRBJ1-6; the central 7 bases match TRBD1. The nucleotides are TGTGCCAGCCAAAAGAGGGGGCCCTCTAATTCACCCCTCCACTTT. Protein translation: CASQKRGPSNSPLHF. With the portions outside the CDR3 filled from the reference TRBV25-1 and TRBJ1-6 genes, the complete variable region becomes EADIYQTPRYLVIGTGKKITLECSQTMGHDKMYWYQQDPGMELHLIHYSYGVNSTEKGDLSSESTVSRIRTEHFPLTLESARPSHTSQYLCASQKRGPSNSPLHFGNGTRLTVT.